These T cell receptor beta chains were read from a single sample in a study of blood T cell repertoires in COVID-19. Only in-frame clones appear in the TCRdb table, and some are missing; sequencing was by immunoSEQ multiplex PCR. The repertoire holds 340,000 or so clones, with 86% as singletons. Sequencing was performed on PBMCs or T cells enriched from blood (not recorded which). The receptor set was obtained from a middle-aged woman with acute COVID-19. CDR3s include the opening cysteine and the closing phenylalanine or tryptophan. D genes are given only for firm matches. The size entry is marked missing in some rows and otherwise reads once, few, many or a size class.

D gene: .; clone size: once; J gene: TRBJ1-2; V gene: TRBV5-4; CDR3 DNA: TGTGCCAGCAGCTTCGGAGGATCCTATGGCTACACCTTC; CDR3 protein: CASSFGGSYGYTF
D gene: TRBD1; clone size: .; J gene: TRBJ2-1; V gene: TRBV2; CDR3 DNA: TGTGCCAGCAGAGAAGACAGGGTAACCTTTGATGAGCAGTTCTTC; CDR3 protein: CASREDRVTFDEQFF
D gene: TRBD1; clone size: few; J gene: TRBJ1-6; V gene: TRBV4-3; CDR3 DNA: TGCGCCAGCAGCCAAGTTCTGGACAGGGGGCCATCCCTCGTGACACCCCTCCACTTT; CDR3 protein: CASSQVLDRGPSLVTPLHF
D gene: TRBD1; clone size: .; J gene: TRBJ1-1; V gene: TRBV18; CDR3 DNA: TGTGCCAGCTCACCATTGTCCGACAGGGGACGACATGAAAACACTGAAGCTTTCTTT; CDR3 protein: CASSPLSDRGRHENTEAFF
D gene: TRBD1; clone size: few; J gene: TRBJ2-7; V gene: TRBV7-8; CDR3 DNA: TGTGCCAGCAGCCGGGACAGGGTCTACGAGCAGTACTTC; CDR3 protein: CASSRDRVYEQYF
D gene: .; clone size: few; J gene: TRBJ1-3; V gene: TRBV25-1; CDR3 DNA: TGTGCCAGCAGTGAACTCAGATCCTCTGGAAACACCATATATTTT; CDR3 protein: CASSELRSSGNTIYF
D gene: TRBD1; clone size: .; J gene: TRBJ2-3; V gene: TRBV9; CDR3 DNA: TGTGCCAGCAGCGCCGGACAGGCGATCACAGATACGCAGTATTTT; CDR3 protein: CASSAGQAITDTQYF
D gene: .; clone size: .; J gene: TRBJ1-1; V gene: TRBV7-2; CDR3 DNA: TGTGCCAGCAGTGTACAGGTATCGAACACTGAAGCTTTCTTT; CDR3 protein: CASSVQVSNTEAFF
D gene: .; clone size: .; J gene: TRBJ1-3; V gene: TRBV7-8; CDR3 DNA: TGTGCCAGCAGCTTAGCGCTGGAGGCAGTTGGAAACACCATATATTTT; CDR3 protein: CASSLALEAVGNTIYF
D gene: .; clone size: .; J gene: TRBJ1-2; V gene: TRBV21-1; CDR3 DNA: TGTGCCAGCAGCAAAATGGAGGGGACTTCTAACTATGGCTACACCTTC; CDR3 protein: CASSKMEGTSNYGYTF
D gene: .; clone size: once; J gene: TRBJ1-1; V gene: TRBV7-9; CDR3 DNA: TGTGCCAGCAGCTTAGCGAGCAGGGCGGCCGTGCGTTTCTTT; CDR3 protein: CASSLASRAAVRFF
D gene: .; clone size: .; J gene: TRBJ2-3; V gene: TRBV7-9; CDR3 DNA: TGTGCCAGCAGCTTAAGGGGGGAGGGACGATCCCATACGCAGTATTTT; CDR3 protein: CASSLRGEGRSHTQYF
D gene: .; clone size: once; J gene: TRBJ1-5; V gene: TRBV19; CDR3 DNA: TGTGCCAGTAGCGGACAGCACACCTTTAATCAGCCCCAGCATTTT; CDR3 protein: CASSGQHTFNQPQHF
D gene: TRBD2; clone size: .; J gene: TRBJ2-1; V gene: TRBV2; CDR3 DNA: TGTGCCAGCAGTGGCCTCTCTAGCGGGACATACAATGAGCAGTTCTTC; CDR3 protein: CASSGLSSGTYNEQFF
D gene: TRBD1; clone size: .; J gene: TRBJ2-7; V gene: TRBV6-5; CDR3 DNA: TGTGCCAGCAGTTACTCGGGACAGGACCCCTACGAGCAGTACTTC; CDR3 protein: CASSYSGQDPYEQYF
D gene: .; clone size: .; J gene: TRBJ1-5; V gene: TRBV5-5; CDR3 DNA: TGTGCCAGCAGCTTCCGAGGGCCGCCCTTTTATAGCAATCAGCCCCAGCATTTT; CDR3 protein: CASSFRGPPFYSNQPQHF
D gene: TRBD1; clone size: few; J gene: TRBJ1-1; V gene: TRBV11-2; CDR3 DNA: TGTGCCAGCAGCAGAGGGACAGGAGCTTTCTTT; CDR3 protein: CASSRGTGAFF
D gene: .; clone size: .; J gene: TRBJ1-4; V gene: TRBV15; CDR3 DNA: TGTGCCACCAGCAGAGATGCAGGGAAGGAAAAACTGTTTTTT; CDR3 protein: CATSRDAGKEKLFF